Presented here are 8 T cell receptor beta chains from one specimen sequenced in a study of shared clonotypes between healthy human individuals. TCRdb keeps only in-frame clones here, not all; method: immunoSEQ multiplex PCR. The sample includes approximately 2,000,000 clones, roughly 90% of them seen just once. Specimen: naive CD4+ T cells from PBMCs. Subset described: CD45RA+ positively selected. Every receptor here comes from a man between 18 and 35 years old in good health. Some clones in this sample may be carry-over from other donors' samples.

The chain recombines TRBV5-4 with TRBJ2-2; 7 nucleotides agree with TRBD2. Germline trimming cut 0 bases from V and 7 bases from J; bases unmatched to any gene: 15. CDR3 length: 18 residues. CDR1 SGHNT and CDR2 YYREEE come from the germline V gene (reference sequence). The CDR3 nucleotides are TGTGCCAGCAGCTTGGATTATTGGGCGGGAGAAGGTAACGGGGAGCTGTTTTTT. Residues: CASSLDYWAGEGNGELFF.

This clone was detected once. A read error may produce the germline difference seen at one junction end. The J gene is TRBJ1-3, the V gene TRBV5-5, with TRBD1 as a possible D gene (6 bases). There are 15 residues in the CDR3. Per germline, CDR1 SGHKS and CDR2 YYEKEE (reference sequence). CDR3 residues: CASSFRSTGPQWSDF. The DNA of the CDR3 is TGTGCCAGCAGCTTTAGGTCTACAGGGCCCCAATGGTCGGATTTT.

This clone showed up just once. The V gene is TRBV2, the J gene TRBJ2-2; no firm D call. The ends were cut back, 6 bases at V and 9 bases at J, with 8 bases in the middle. Germline CDR1 is SNHLY and CDR2 is FYNNEI. CDR3 length equals 11 residues. This chain's CDR3 is CASSAQRELFF. The DNA for the CDR3 is TGTGCCAGCAGCGCCCAAAGGGAGCTGTTTTTT.

V is TRBV5-4 and J is TRBJ2-5; 12 nucleotides agree with TRBD2. J lost 5 bases, V lost 3 bases, and 8 bases had no gene match. Germline CDR1 reads SGHNT; CDR2 reads YYREEE (reference sequence). This CDR3 is 16 amino acids long. Written as DNA, the CDR3 is TGTGCCAGCAGCTCGACTAGCGGGAGTTTATGGGAGACCCAGTACTTC. Translation gives CASSSTSGSLWETQYF.

The V gene is TRBV30, the J gene TRBJ2-3; D is undetermined. V was pared by 3 bases and J by 0 bases, with 7 bases between. The CDR3 sequence is 13 residues long. Germline V lookup: CDR1 GTSNPN, CDR2 SVGIG (reference sequence). This chain's CDR3 is CAWRLTSTDTQYF. CDR3 coding DNA: TGTGCCTGGAGGTTAACTAGCACAGATACGCAGTATTTT.

The chain combines TRBV7-9 with TRBJ2-3, with 9 bases aligning to TRBD2. Germline trimming cut 5 bases from V and 3 bases from J; bases unmatched to any gene: 6. CDR3 length: 15 amino acids. CDR1 and CDR2 from the germline V gene are SEHNR and FQNEAQ (reference sequence). CDR3 bases: TGTGCCAGCAGCCGACTAGCGGACCTAACAGATACGCAGTATTTT. It encodes CASSRLADLTDTQYF.

The chain employs TRBV2 and TRBJ1-2; 7 bases line up with TRBD1. J lost 0 bases, V lost 4 bases, and 5 bases had no gene match. Germline-derived CDR1 and CDR2 are SNHLY and FYNNEI. The CDR3 length is 15 residues. In DNA, the CDR3 is TGTGCCAGCAGTGCACAGGGGAGCACTAACTATGGCTACACCTTC. Amino acids: CASSAQGSTNYGYTF.

The genes are TRBV18 and TRBJ1-5; 11 bases align to TRBD1. The CDR3 spans 18 residues. Per the germline V gene, CDR1 is KGHSH and CDR2 is LQKENI. With 1 base clipped from V and 2 bases from J, the junction kept 7 bases outside the gene matches. CDR3 sequence: CASSPQGQGGDGNQPQHF. The CDR3 nucleotides are TGTGCCAGCTCACCACAGGGACAGGGGGGTGACGGCAATCAGCCCCAGCATTTT.